The rows below give T cell receptor beta chains drawn from one sample of a study of T-cell memory formation after mild COVID-19. Each CDR3 protein is one row after TCRdb ran MiXCR on the 5' RACE reads. The sample lists about 470,000 distinct CDR3 sequences, roughly 20% occurring once. The source material was PBMCs or a T cell subset sorted from them (not recorded which). Receptors were obtained from an adult woman who had mild COVID-19 (a few samples of this study predate the infection). Cell type and time point are not known. Each CDR3 is given with its conserved first and last residue. The D gene is left open where the match is weak. Some rows have no size entry. The others give once, few or many, or a class for an expanded clone.

>.|TRBV10-3|.|15|TRBJ2-1
CAISEGGGSYNEQFF
TGTGCCATCAGTGAAGGAGGGGGATCCTACAATGAGCAGTTCTTC
>.|TRBV7-9|.|14|TRBJ2-5
CASSPLWGEETQYF
TGTGCCAGCAGCCCCCTCTGGGGGGAGGAGACCCAGTACTTC
>few|TRBV19|.|14|TRBJ2-5
CASSIIAAQETQYF
TGTGCCAGTAGTATTATAGCGGCACAAGAGACCCAGTACTTC
>few|TRBV7-9|.|16|TRBJ2-1
CASSLEVGGAYNEQFF
TGTGCCAGCAGCTTAGAGGTAGGAGGTGCCTACAATGAGCAGTTCTTC
>.|TRBV5-1|TRBD2|14|TRBJ2-7
CASSLAAGVYEQYF
TGCGCCAGCAGCTTGGCCGCGGGAGTCTACGAGCAGTACTTC
>.|TRBV29-1|TRBD2|13|TRBJ2-1
CSVEIAGYNEQFF
TGCAGCGTTGAAATAGCGGGATACAATGAGCAGTTCTTC
>.|TRBV5-1|.|13|TRBJ2-7
CASSFGNSYEQYF
TGCGCCAGCAGCTTCGGAAACTCCTACGAGCAGTACTTC
>few|TRBV6-5|.|13|TRBJ2-3
CASSYSAGDTQYF
TGTGCCAGCAGTTACAGCGCGGGGGATACGCAGTATTTT
>few|TRBV4-3|TRBD2|17|TRBJ2-1
CASSQDFPGLAGVWQIF
TGCGCCAGCAGCCAAGATTTTCCGGGACTAGCGGGAGTGTGGCAGATCTTC
>.|TRBV4-3|.|18|TRBJ2-3
CASSQDRRLADNTDTQYF
TGCGCCAGCAGCCAAGATAGGCGGCTAGCAGATAACACAGATACGCAGTATTTT
>few|TRBV12-3/TRBV12-4|TRBD2|12|TRBJ2-7
CASSASGYEQYF
TGTGCCAGCAGCGCTAGCGGCTACGAGCAGTACTTC
>few|TRBV6-6|TRBD1|16|TRBJ1-1
CASRPSFQGVGTEAFF
TGTGCCAGCAGACCCTCGTTTCAGGGGGTGGGCACTGAAGCTTTCTTT
>.|TRBV24-1|TRBD2|15|TRBJ2-5
CATSDPSGSGETQYF
TGTGCCACCAGTGATCCGAGCGGGAGCGGTGAGACCCAGTACTTC
>few|TRBV5-4|TRBD1|15|TRBJ1-4
CASSAGSQQGTKLFF
TGTGCCAGCAGCGCCGGAAGCCAACAGGGGACAAAACTGTTTTTT
>few|TRBV7-2|TRBD2|17|TRBJ2-2
CASSVDSGLVLPGELFF
TGTGCCAGCAGCGTTGACTCGGGACTAGTTTTACCCGGGGAGCTGTTTTTT
>few|TRBV2|.|12|TRBJ2-7
CATSIRPYEQYF
TGTGCCACCTCAATCCGACCCTACGAGCAGTACTTC
>.|TRBV7-9|.|14|TRBJ2-1
CASSLDRQGHEQFF
TGTGCCAGCAGCTTAGATCGGCAGGGCCATGAGCAGTTCTTC
>many|TRBV5-6|TRBD2|17|TRBJ2-3
CASSLELLAGGRNTQYF
TGTGCCAGCAGCTTAGAACTACTAGCGGGGGGGCGAAATACGCAGTATTTT
>.|TRBV19|.|13|TRBJ2-7
CATTADGTYEQYF
TGTGCCACTACAGCAGACGGAACCTACGAGCAGTACTTC
>.|TRBV9|.|15|TRBJ2-7
CASSVGGGEAYEQYF
TGTGCCAGCAGCGTAGGAGGAGGAGAAGCCTACGAGCAGTACTTC
>.|TRBV5-1|.|18|TRBJ1-1
CASSLEEGLGLLNTEAFF
TGCGCCAGCAGCTTGGAGGAGGGGCTCGGGTTATTGAACACTGAAGCTTTCTTT
>few|TRBV19|.|13|TRBJ2-2
CASSILGAGELFF
TGTGCCAGTAGTATTTTGGGGGCCGGGGAGCTGTTTTTT
>.|TRBV7-9|.|11|TRBJ2-1
CASSLQGYRFF
TGTGCCAGCAGCTTACAAGGCTATCGGTTCTTC
>few|TRBV20-1|.|12|TRBJ1-1
CSATQTHIEAFF
TGCAGTGCTACCCAGACTCATATTGAAGCTTTCTTT
>.|TRBV12-3/TRBV12-4|.|15|TRBJ2-7
CASSSTTPVRYEQYF
TGTGCCAGCAGTTCCACTACCCCGGTCCGCTACGAGCAGTACTTC
>.|TRBV11-2|.|13|TRBJ2-7
CASSSGRYYEQYF
TGTGCCAGCAGTTCCGGGCGATACTACGAGCAGTACTTC
>many|TRBV6-2/TRBV6-3|TRBD1|17|TRBJ1-1
CASSYAGGWGRNTEAFF
TGTGCCAGCAGTTACGCAGGGGGCTGGGGTAGGAACACTGAAGCTTTCTTT
>.|TRBV12-3/TRBV12-4|TRBD1|14|TRBJ1-2
CASSFGTGSGGYTF
TGTGCCAGCAGTTTCGGGACAGGGTCTGGTGGCTACACCTTC
>.|TRBV6-5|.|13|TRBJ1-2
CASSYGVGYGYTF
TGTGCCAGCAGTTACGGGGTGGGCTATGGCTACACCTTC
>few|TRBV13|.|13|TRBJ2-7
CASSRYPSKFPLF
TGTGCCAGCAGCCGCTACCCTTCGAAATTCCCCCTATTC
>.|TRBV27|.|15|TRBJ2-1
CASSPARISYNEQFF
TGTGCCAGCAGTCCTGCACGGATCTCCTACAATGAGCAGTTCTTC
>.|TRBV12-3/TRBV12-4|.|11|TRBJ1-1
CASSFMSEAFF
TGTGCCAGCAGTTTTATGTCTGAAGCTTTCTTT
>.|TRBV12-3/TRBV12-4|TRBD1|11|TRBJ2-5
CASSLGQGLFF
TGTGCCAGCAGTCTCGGACAGGGCCTTTTCTTC
>.|TRBV5-5|.|12|TRBJ1-1
CASSPVYTEAFF
TGTGCCAGCAGCCCCGTTTACACTGAAGCTTTCTTT
>.|TRBV5-1|TRBD1|17|TRBJ2-2
CASSLARTGRPSEELFF
TGCGCCAGCAGCTTGGCACGGACAGGGAGACCCTCCGAGGAGCTGTTTTTT
>few|TRBV30|.|12|TRBJ2-7
CAWSVPGYEQYF
TGTGCCTGGAGTGTACCGGGCTACGAGCAGTACTTC
>few|TRBV20-1|.|17|TRBJ2-5
CSADTYQRYGSGETQYF
TGCAGTGCTGACACCTACCAGCGGTACGGTAGTGGAGAGACCCAGTACTTC